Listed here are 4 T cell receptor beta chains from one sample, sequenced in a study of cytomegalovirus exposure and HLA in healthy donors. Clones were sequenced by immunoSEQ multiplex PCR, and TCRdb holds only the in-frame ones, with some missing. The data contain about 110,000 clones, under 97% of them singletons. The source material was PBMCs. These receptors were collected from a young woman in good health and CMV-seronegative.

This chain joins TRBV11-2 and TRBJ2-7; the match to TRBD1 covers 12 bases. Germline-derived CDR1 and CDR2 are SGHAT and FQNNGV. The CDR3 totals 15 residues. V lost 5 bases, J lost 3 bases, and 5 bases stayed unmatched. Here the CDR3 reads CASSRGTGGFYEQYF. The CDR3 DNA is TGTGCCAGCAGCCGGGGGACAGGGGGCTTCTACGAGCAGTACTTC.

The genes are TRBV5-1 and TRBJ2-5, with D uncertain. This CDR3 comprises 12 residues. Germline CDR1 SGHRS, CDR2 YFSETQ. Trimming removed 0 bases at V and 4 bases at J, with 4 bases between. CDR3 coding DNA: TGCGCCAGCAGCTTGGATAGAGAGACCCAGTACTTC. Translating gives CASSLDRETQYF.

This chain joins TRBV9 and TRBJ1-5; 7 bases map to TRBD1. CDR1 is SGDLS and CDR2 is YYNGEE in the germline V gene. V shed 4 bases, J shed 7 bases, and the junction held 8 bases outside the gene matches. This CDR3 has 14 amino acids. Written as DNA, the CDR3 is TGTGCCAGCAGCCCGGGACAGAATCTACAGCCCCAGCATTTT. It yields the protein CASSPGQNLQPQHF.

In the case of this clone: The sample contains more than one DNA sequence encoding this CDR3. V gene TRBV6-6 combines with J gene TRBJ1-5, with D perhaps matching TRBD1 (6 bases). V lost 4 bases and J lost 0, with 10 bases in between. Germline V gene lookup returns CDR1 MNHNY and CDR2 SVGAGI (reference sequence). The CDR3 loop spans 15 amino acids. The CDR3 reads CASSLDRNSNQPQHF. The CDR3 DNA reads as TGTGCCAGCAGTTTGGACAGAAATAGCAATCAGCCCCAGCATTTT.